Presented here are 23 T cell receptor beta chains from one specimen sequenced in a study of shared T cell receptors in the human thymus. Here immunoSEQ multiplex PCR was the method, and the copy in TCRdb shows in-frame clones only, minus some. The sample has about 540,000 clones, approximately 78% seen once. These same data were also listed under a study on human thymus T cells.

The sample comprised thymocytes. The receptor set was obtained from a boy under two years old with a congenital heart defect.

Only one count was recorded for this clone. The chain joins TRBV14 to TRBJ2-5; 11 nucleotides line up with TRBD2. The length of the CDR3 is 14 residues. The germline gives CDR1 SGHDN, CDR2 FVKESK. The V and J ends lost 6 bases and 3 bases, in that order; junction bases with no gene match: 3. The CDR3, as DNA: TGTGCCAGCAGGGGGACTAGCGGAAAAGAGACCCAGTACTTC. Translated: CASRGTSGKETQYF.

The CDR3 DNA reads as TGCAGCGTGGGGACAGGGGTCGCGAACACCGGGGAGCTGTTTTTT. Its protein product is CSVGTGVANTGELFF. The V and J genes are TRBV29-1 and TRBJ2-2, with TRBD1 matching 10 bases. Trimming removed 6 bases from V and 0 bases from J; junction bases left unmatched: 4. The CDR3 is made up of 15 amino acids. Germline CDR1 and CDR2: SQVTM and ANQGSEA.

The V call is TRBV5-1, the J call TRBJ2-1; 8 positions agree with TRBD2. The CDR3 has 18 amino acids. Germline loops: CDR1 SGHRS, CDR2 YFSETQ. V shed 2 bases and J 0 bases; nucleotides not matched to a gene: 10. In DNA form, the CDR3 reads TGCGCCAGCAGCTTACAGCCGCCGGGACTAGGCTCCTACAATGAGCAGTTCTTC. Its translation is CASSLQPPGLGSYNEQFF.

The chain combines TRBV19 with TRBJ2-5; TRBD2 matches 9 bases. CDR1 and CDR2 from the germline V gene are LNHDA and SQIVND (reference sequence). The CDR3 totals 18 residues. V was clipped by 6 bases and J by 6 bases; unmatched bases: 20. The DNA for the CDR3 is TGTGCCAGTAGCCCCGGAGTAGCGGGAGCGGGGGTTGAAAAGACCCAGTACTTC. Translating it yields CASSPGVAGAGVEKTQYF.

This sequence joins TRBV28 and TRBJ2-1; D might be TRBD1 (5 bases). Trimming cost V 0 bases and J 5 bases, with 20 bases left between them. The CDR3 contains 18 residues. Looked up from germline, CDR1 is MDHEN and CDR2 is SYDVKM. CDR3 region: CASSLCLTRVRRDNEQFF. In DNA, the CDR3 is TGTGCCAGCAGTTTATGCCTTACCAGGGTCCGCCGCGACAATGAGCAGTTCTTC.

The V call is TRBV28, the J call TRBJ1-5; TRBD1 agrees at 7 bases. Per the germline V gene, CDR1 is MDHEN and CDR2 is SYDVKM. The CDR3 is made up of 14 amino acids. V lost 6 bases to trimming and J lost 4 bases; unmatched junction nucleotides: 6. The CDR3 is CASSTLQGNQPQHF. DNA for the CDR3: TGTGCCAGCAGCACATTACAGGGGAATCAGCCCCAGCATTTT.

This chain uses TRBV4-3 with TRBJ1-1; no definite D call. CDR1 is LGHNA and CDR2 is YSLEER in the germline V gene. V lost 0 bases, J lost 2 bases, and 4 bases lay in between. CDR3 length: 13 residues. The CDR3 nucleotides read TGCGCCAGCAGCCAAGATAGCAACACTGAAGCTTTCTTT. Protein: CASSQDSNTEAFF.

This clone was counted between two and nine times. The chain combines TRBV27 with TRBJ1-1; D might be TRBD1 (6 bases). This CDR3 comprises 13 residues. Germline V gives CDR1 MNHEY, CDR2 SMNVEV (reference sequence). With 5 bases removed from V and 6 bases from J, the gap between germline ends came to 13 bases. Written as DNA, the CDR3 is TGTGCCAGCAGTCGGGGGGCGCTCCCTGAAGCTTTCTTT. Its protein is CASSRGALPEAFF.

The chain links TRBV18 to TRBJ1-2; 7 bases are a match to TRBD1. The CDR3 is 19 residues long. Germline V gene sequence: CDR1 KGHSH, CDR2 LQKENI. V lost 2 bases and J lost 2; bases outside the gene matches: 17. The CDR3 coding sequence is TGTGCCAGCTCACCAATGAATCGGGACAGAAGGTCAATAAACTATGGCTACACCTTC. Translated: CASSPMNRDRRSINYGYTF.

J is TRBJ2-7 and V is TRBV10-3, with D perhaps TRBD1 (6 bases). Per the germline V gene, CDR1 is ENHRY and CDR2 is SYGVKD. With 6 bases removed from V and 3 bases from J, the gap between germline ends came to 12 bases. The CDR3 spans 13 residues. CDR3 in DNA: TGTGCCATCAGATCGGGACAAAGCTACGAGCAGTACTTC. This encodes CAIRSGQSYEQYF.

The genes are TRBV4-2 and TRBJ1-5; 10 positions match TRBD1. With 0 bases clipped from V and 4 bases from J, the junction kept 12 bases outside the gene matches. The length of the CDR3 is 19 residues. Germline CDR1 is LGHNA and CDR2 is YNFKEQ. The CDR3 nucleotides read TGTGCCAGCAGCCAAGAGGGTGGGGGGACAGGGGATTTTAATCAGCCCCAGCATTTT. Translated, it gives CASSQEGGGTGDFNQPQHF.

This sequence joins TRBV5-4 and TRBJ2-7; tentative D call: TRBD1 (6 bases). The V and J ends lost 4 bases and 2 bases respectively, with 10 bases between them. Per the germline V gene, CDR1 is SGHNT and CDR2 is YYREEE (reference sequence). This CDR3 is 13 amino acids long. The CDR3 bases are TGTGCCAGCAGCAGGGACACCCCCTACGAGCAGTACTTC. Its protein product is CASSRDTPYEQYF. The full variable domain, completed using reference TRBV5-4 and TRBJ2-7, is ETGVTQSPTHLIKTRGQQVTLRCSSQSGHNTVSWYQQALGQGPQFIFQYYREEENGRGNFPPRFSGLQFPNYSSELNVNALELDDSALYLCASSRDTPYEQYFGPGTRLTVT.

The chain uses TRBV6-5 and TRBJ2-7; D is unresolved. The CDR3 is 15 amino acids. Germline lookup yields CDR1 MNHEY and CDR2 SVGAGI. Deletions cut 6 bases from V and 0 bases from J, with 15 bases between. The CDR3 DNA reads TGTGCCAGCAGCCCAGCAACACGGAGCTCCTACGAGCAGTACTTC. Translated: CASSPATRSSYEQYF.

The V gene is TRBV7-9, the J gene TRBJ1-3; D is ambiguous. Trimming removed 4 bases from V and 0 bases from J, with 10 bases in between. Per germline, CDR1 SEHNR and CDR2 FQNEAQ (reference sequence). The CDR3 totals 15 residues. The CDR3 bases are TGTGCCAGCAGCTCGCAAGAGTACTCTGGAAACACCATATATTTT. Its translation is CASSSQEYSGNTIYF.

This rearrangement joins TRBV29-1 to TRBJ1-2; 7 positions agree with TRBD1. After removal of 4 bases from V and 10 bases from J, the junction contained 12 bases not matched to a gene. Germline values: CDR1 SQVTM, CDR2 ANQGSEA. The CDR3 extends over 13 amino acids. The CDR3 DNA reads TGCAGCGTTGGGGGGACAGCCCCAGGCGACTACACCTTC. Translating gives CSVGGTAPGDYTF.

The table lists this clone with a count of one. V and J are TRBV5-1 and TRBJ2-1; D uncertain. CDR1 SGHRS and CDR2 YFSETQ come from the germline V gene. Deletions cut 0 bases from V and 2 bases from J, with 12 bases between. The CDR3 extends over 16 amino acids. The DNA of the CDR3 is TGCGCCAGCAGCTTGGGATTCGGAGACCCCTACAATGAGCAGTTCTTC. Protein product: CASSLGFGDPYNEQFF.

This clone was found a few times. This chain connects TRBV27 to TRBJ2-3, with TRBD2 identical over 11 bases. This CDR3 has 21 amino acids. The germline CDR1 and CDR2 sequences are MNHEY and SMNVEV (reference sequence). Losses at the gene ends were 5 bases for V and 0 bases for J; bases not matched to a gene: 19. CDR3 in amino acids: CASSPATPGTSGPPSTDTQYF. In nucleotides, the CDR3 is TGTGCCAGCAGTCCTGCAACCCCCGGGACTAGCGGTCCGCCTAGCACAGATACGCAGTATTTT.

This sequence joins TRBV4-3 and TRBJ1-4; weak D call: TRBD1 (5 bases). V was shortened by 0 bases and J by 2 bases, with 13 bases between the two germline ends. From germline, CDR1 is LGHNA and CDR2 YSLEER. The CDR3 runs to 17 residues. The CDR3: CASSQDSSGDTNEKLFF. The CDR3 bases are TGCGCCAGCAGCCAAGATAGTTCGGGGGATACTAATGAAAAACTGTTTTTT.

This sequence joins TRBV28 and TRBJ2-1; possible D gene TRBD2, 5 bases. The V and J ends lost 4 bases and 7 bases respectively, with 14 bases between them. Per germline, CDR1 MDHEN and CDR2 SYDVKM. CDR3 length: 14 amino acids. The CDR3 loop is CASSCSVRENEQFF. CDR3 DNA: TGTGCCAGCAGTTGTTCGGTACGGGAAAATGAGCAGTTCTTC.

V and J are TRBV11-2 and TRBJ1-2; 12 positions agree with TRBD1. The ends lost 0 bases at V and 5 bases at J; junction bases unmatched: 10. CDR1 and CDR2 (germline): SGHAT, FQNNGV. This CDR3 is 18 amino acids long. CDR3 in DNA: TGTGCCAGCAGCTTAGATTGGGACAGGGGGCCGAGCGATTATGGCTACACCTTC. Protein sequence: CASSLDWDRGPSDYGYTF.

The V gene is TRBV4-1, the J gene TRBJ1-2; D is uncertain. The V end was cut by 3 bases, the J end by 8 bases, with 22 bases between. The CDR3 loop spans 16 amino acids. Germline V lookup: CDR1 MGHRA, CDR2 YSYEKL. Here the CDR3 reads CASSHKTREGRGGYTF. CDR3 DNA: TGCGCCAGCAGCCACAAAACTAGAGAGGGTCGTGGCGGCTACACCTTC.

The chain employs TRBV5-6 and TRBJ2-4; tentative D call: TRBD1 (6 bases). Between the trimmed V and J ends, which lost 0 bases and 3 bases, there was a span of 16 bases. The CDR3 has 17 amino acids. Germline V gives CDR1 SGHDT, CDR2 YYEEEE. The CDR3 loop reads CASSLAQGRSDKNIQYF. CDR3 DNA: TGTGCCAGCAGCTTGGCCCAGGGGCGTTCCGACAAAAACATTCAGTACTTC.

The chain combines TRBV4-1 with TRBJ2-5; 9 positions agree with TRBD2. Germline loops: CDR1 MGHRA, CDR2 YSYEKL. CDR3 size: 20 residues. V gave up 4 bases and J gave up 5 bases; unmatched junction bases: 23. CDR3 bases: TGCGCCAGCAGCCCTATTTCCCCGGGACTAGCAAATCCCACGACGGAGACCCAGTACTTC. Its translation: CASSPISPGLANPTTETQYF.